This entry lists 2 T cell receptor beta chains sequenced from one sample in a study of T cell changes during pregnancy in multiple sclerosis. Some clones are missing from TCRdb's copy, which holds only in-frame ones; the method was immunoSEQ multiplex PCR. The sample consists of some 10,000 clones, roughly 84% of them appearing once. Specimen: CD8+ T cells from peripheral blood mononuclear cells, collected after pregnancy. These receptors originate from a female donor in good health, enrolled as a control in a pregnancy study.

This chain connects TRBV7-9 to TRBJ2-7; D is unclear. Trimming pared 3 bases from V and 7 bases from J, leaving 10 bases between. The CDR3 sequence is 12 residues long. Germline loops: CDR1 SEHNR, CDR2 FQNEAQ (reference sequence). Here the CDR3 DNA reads TGTGCCAGCAGCTTGCCAGTCGGGGAGCAGTACTTC. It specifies CASSLPVGEQYF.

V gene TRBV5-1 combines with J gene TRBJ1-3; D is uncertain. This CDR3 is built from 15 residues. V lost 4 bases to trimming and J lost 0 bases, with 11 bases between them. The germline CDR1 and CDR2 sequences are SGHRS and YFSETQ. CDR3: CASSGRGGSGNTIYF. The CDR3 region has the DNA TGCGCCAGCAGCGGTCGGGGAGGCTCTGGAAACACCATATATTTT. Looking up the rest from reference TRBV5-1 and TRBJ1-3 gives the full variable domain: KAGVTQTPRYLIKTRGQQVTLSCSPISGHRSVSWYQQTPGQGLQFLFEYFSETQRNKGNFPGRFSGRQFSNSRSEMNVSTLELGDSALYLCASSGRGGSGNTIYFGEGSWLTVV.